This T cell receptor beta chain was sequenced during a study of blood T cell repertoires in COVID-19. For the study at large: Acute-phase and convalescent COVID-19 samples originated in the United States, Italy and Spain.

CDR1 and CDR2 from the germline V gene are LGHNA and YSLEER. V was pared by 2 bases and J by 10 bases, with 18 bases between. The CDR3 has 16 amino acids. Generated by immunoSEQ multiplex PCR, the TCRdb table keeps only in-frame clones and is missing some. The sample carries under 200,000 clones, around nine tenths recorded once. V and J are TRBV4-3 and TRBJ1-6; D is unresolved. The sample consisted of peripheral blood. This TCR derives from a man aged 70-80 years with acute or convalescent COVID-19. In DNA, the CDR3 is TGCGCCAGCAGCCAAAACCCCACCTTCGAGGCCTCACCCCTCCACTTT. This sequence encodes CASSQNPTFEASPLHF.